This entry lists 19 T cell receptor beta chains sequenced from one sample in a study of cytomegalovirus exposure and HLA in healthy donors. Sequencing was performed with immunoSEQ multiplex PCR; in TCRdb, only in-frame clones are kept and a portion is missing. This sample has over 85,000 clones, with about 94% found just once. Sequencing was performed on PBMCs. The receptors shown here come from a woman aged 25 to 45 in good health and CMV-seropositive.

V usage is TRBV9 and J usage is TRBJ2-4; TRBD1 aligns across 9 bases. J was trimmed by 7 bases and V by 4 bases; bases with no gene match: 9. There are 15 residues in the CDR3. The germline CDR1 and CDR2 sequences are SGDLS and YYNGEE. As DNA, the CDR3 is TGTGCCAGCAGCCAAGGGGACAGGGATGGGAACATTCAGTACTTC. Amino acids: CASSQGDRDGNIQYF.

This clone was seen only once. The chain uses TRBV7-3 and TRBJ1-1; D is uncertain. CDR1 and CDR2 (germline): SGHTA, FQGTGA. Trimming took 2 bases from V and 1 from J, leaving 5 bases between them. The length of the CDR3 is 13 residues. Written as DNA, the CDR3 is TGTGCCAGCAGCTTAGGGCAGAACACTGAAGCTTTCTTT. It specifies CASSLGQNTEAFF.

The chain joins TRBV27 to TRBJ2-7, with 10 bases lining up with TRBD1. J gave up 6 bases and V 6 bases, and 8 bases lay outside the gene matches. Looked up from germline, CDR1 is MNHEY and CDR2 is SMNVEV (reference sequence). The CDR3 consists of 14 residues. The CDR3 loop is CASSPGTGVVEQYF. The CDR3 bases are TGTGCCAGCAGCCCCGGGACAGGGGTGGTCGAGCAGTACTTC.

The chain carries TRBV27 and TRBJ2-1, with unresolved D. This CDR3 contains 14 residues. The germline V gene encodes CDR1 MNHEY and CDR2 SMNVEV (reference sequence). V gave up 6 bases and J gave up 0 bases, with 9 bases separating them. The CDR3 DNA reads TGTGCCAGCAGCCTCAAGAGCTCCTACAATGAGCAGTTCTTC. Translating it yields CASSLKSSYNEQFF.

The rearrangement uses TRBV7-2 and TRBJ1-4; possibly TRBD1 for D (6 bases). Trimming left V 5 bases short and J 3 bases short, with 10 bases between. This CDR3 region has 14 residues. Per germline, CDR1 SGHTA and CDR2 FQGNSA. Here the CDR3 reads CASSQTGSNEKLFF. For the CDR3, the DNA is TGTGCCAGCAGCCAAACAGGGTCTAATGAAAAACTGTTTTTT.

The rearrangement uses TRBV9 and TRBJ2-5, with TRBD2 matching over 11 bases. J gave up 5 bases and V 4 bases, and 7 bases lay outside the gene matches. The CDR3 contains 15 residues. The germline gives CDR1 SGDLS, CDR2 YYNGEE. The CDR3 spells CASSTTSGKAETQYF. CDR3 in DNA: TGTGCCAGCAGCACGACTAGCGGGAAGGCGGAGACCCAGTACTTC.

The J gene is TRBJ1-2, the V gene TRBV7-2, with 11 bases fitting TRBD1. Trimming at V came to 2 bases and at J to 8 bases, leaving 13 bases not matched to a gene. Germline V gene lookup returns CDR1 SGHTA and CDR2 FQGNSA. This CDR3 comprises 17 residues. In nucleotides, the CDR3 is TGTGCCAGCAGCTTATCCCAGTCCGGGACAGGGGGTAGGGGCTACACCTTC. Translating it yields CASSLSQSGTGGRGYTF.

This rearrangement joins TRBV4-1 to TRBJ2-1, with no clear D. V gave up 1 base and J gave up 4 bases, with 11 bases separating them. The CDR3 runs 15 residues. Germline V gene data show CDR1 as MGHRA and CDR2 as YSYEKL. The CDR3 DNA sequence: TGCGCCAGCAGCCAAGGCGAACGACTTTACAATGAGCAGTTCTTC. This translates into CASSQGERLYNEQFF.

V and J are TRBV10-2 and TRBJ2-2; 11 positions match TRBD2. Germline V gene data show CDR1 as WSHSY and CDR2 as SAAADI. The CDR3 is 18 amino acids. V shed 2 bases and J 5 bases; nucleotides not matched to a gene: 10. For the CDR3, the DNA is TGCGCCAGCAGTGAGGGGAGGTCTCTAGCGGGAGGTACCGGGGAGCTGTTTTTT. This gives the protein CASSEGRSLAGGTGELFF.

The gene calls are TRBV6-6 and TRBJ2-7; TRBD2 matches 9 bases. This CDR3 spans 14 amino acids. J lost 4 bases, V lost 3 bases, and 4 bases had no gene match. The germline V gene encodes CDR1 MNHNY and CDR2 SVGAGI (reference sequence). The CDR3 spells CASSYDSGSYEQYF. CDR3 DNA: TGTGCCAGCAGTTATGATAGCGGGAGTTACGAGCAGTACTTC.

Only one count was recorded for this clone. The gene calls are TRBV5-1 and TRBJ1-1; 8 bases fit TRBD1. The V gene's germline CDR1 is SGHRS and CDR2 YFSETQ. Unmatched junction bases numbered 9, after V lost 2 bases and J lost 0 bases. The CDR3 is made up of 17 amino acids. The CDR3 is CASSFNQGAMMNTEAFF. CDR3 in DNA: TGCGCCAGCAGCTTCAACCAGGGGGCGATGATGAACACTGAAGCTTTCTTT.

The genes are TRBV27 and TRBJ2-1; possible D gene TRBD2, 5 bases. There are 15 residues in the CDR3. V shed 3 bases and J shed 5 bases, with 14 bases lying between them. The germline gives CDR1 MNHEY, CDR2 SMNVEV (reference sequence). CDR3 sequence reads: CASSFRLAPNNEQFF. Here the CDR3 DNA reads TGTGCCAGCAGTTTTCGGCTAGCCCCCAACAATGAGCAGTTCTTC.

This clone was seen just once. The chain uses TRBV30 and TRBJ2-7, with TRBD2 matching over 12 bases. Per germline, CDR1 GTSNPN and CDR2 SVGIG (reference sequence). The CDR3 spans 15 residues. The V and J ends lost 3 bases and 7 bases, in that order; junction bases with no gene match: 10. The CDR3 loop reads CAWSGLFLAGGEQYF. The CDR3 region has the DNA TGTGCCTGGAGCGGGCTTTTTCTAGCGGGGGGGGAGCAGTACTTC. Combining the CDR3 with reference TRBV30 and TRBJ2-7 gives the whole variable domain SQTIHQWPATLVQPVGSPLSLECTVEGTSNPNLYWYRQAAGRGLQLLFYSVGIGQISSEVPQNLSASRPQDRQFILSSKKLLLSDSGFYLCAWSGLFLAGGEQYFGPGTRLTVT.

The CDR3 sequence is CAWSFLRRGGQETQYF. CDR3 DNA: TGTGCCTGGAGTTTCCTACGGCGTGGGGGGCAAGAGACCCAGTACTTC. The chain is built from TRBV30 and TRBJ2-5; a weak D match, TRBD2 (6 bases). The germline gives CDR1 GTSNPN, CDR2 SVGIG (reference sequence). V was clipped by 2 bases and J by 2 bases, with 18 bases between them. The CDR3 consists of 16 residues.

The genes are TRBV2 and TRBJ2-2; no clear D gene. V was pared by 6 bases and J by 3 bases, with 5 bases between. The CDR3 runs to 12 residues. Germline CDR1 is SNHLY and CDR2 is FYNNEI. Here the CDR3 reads CASSTDTGELFF. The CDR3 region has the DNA TGTGCCAGCAGCACTGACACCGGGGAGCTGTTTTTT.

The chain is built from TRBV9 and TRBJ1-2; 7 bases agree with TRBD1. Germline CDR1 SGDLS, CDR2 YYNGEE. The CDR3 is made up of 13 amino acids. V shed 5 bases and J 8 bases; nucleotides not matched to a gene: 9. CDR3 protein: CASRVSGGSGYTF. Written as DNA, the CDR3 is TGTGCCAGCAGAGTATCAGGGGGTAGCGGCTACACCTTC.

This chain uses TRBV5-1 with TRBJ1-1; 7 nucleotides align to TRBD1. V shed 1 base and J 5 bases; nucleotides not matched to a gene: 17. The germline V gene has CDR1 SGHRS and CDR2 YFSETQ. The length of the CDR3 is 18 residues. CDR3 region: CASSLRGQVTSSRTEAFF. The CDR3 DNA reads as TGCGCCAGCAGCTTGAGGGGGCAGGTCACCTCTTCACGGACTGAAGCTTTCTTT.

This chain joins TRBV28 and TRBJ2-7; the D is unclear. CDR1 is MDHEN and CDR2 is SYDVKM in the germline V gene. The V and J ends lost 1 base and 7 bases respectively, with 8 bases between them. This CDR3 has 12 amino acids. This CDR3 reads CASSLFGWEQYF. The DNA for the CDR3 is TGTGCCAGCAGTTTATTCGGGTGGGAGCAGTACTTC.

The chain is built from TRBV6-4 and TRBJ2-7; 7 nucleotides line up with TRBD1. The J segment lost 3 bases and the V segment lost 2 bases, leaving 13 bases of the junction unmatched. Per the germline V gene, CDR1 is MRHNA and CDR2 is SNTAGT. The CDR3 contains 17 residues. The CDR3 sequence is CASSDPGQACSCYEQYF. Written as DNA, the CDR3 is TGTGCCAGCAGTGACCCCGGACAGGCGTGCTCCTGCTACGAGCAGTACTTC.